This T cell receptor beta chain stems from a study of blood T cell repertoires in COVID-19 (dated by TCRdb to the early 2020s). A note on the overall study: Collaborator samples came from the United States, Italy and Spain and covered acute and convalescent phases of COVID-19. The prospective study material was composed of cDNA or gDNA derived from T cells, B-cell-depleted T cells, or PBMCs. Sample metadata almost always included a de-identified subject ID, COVID-19 status, age in years and sex. The samples were drawn from the first 160 participants of the ongoing ImmuneRACE study and from about 1,200 subjects provided by 6 global collaborators. The repertoires were released in a freely available public database meant as a resource for research on the immune response to SARS-CoV-2. HLA class I and class II types, where available, came from metadata supplied by the sample provider rather than from assay-based typing. Subjects who had been exposed to COVID-19, were actively infected with it, or had recovered from it provided the deeply sampled blood TCRbeta repertoires that made up the dataset.

Each collaborating institution followed its own protocols to collect whole blood in K2EDTA tubes. For TCRbeta analysis, collaborators shipped samples in one of three forms: frozen whole blood, isolated PBMCs, or DNA extracted from either of those sample types. There are 13 amino acids in the CDR3, from cysteine to phenylalanine inclusive. Here the CDR3 DNA is all that survives: 39 bases in frame from base 1. Between the V and J ends, shortened by 3 bases and 8 bases respectively, the junction contains 13 bases. Per the germline V gene (reference sequence), GTSNPN is the CDR1 and SVGIG is the CDR2. The immunoSEQ Assay, a bias-controlled multiplex PCR, was used to amplify TCRbeta CDR3 regions from genomic DNA. On the authors' methods: Within the assay, amplification of reference gene primers was used to estimate how many nucleated cells each sample contained. To quantify the absolute abundance of each unique TCRbeta CDR3 rearrangement, sequence reads were collapsed and filtered. For each sample, productive Simpson clonality was calculated by taking the square root of Simpson's diversity index across productive rearrangements. The source is immuneACCESS, and TCRdb retained only in-frame sequences with V and J called. Part of the clones is not carried over; for the studies checked, unresolved V genes explain less than half of this, and the remainder is unexplained. The V and J calls and the clone size are those of that table, but D and trimming were determined from the DNA. This sample is represented by some 130,000 clones; roughly 84% of them were singletons. Jointly, the top ten make up about two fifths of the sample.

Study-wide findings and limitations: The amount of clinical and demographic metadata varied by source and participant and was provided uncurated.

Regarding this clone: It has no known antigen specificity. Base quality data are lacking; no much larger clone is found one base away.

The rearrangement combines TRBV30 with TRBJ2-2; TRBD1 could be the D gene, as 5 bases match. The receptor comes from a human donor in a cohort sampled during active COVID-19. Sample: peripheral blood. The nucleotide sequence reads as follows: TGTGCCTGGAGGGGGCATGCTTATGGGGAGCTGTTTTTT. Translated, this gives CAWRGHAYGELFF.